The T cell receptor beta chain described here comes from a study of blood T cell repertoires in COVID-19. On the study more broadly: There were acute and convalescent COVID-19 samples, and they came from the United States, Italy and Spain. Sample material is recorded as cDNA or gDNA derived from T cells, B-cell-depleted T cells, or PBMCs.

Looked up from germline, CDR1 is GTSNPN and CDR2 is SVGIG (reference sequence). Trimming stripped 3 bases from V and 2 bases from J, with 8 bases between. The CDR3 is made up of 12 amino acids. Study processing details: Estimation of nucleated cell counts relied on the amplification of reference gene primers. Clones were read by immunoSEQ multiplex PCR, and TCRdb kept only the in-frame ones, dropping some. V, J and clone size were drawn from that table, and D and trimming were deduced from the DNA. The repertoire consists of about 63,000 clones, with around nine tenths occurring once and the leading ten covering roughly a fifth.

Sample: peripheral blood. This receptor was obtained from a woman aged 80 or over with acute or convalescent COVID-19. V gene TRBV30 combines with J gene TRBJ2-7; D not resolved. CDR3 sequence: CAWSESPYEQYF. The CDR3 bases are TGTGCCTGGAGCGAGAGTCCCTACGAGCAGTACTTC.